This T cell receptor beta chain emerged from a study of blood T cells in healthy people across ages. Overall study results and limits: Expanded clonotype shifts may have been confounded, as the donors had an unknown CMV status.

V lost 1 base and J lost 2; bases outside the gene matches: 3. This CDR3 is 15 amino acids long. Germline CDR1 and CDR2: SGHRS and YFSETQ. Of note for this clonotype: Its antigen is as yet unknown.

Sample-barcoded 5' priming and a J-beta primer mix drove a second PCR of about 6 to 12 cycles. TCRdb used MiXCR to reprocess the 5' RACE reads, holding one entry per CDR3 protein. The sample lists about 970,000 distinct CDR3 sequences, approximately 50% occurring once. The sample was blood. The TCR sequence derives from a woman aged 60-75 years in good health. The chain is built from TRBV5-1 and TRBJ2-5; TRBD2 aligns across 9 bases. The CDR3 nucleotides are TGCGCCAGCAGCTTGACTAGCGGGCCACAAGAGACCCAGTACTTC. Protein sequence: CASSLTSGPQETQYF.